This paragraph reports one T cell receptor (beta chain). Its antigen is not identified. Authors' methods: Treg pools: about 6x10^4 distinct patient, over 95,000 donor TCRbeta sequences. Data came from immunoSEQ multiplex PCR; TCRdb stores just in-frame clones and leaves some out. The V and J calls and the clone size are those of that table, but D and trimming were determined from the DNA. The repertoire holds about 21,000 clones, with around 93% as singletons. The regulatory T cell sort gate was CD4+CD25hiCD127low/negative. This sample was taken from a study of B cell selection in AIRE deficiency. Findings of the study overall: Only TCRbeta was sequenced; around 38% of shared healthy Treg sequences appeared in Tconv. Of 3657 shared Treg TCRbeta sequences, about 32% were healthy-only, 7.5% to 9.5% patient-only. Shared Treg sequences were biased toward short CDR3s with few non-templated nucleotide insertions.

CDR1 is SGHVS, CDR2 FNYEAQ, per germline. The CDR3 is 13 residues long. The V and J ends lost 2 bases and 4 bases respectively, with 8 bases between them. The genes are TRBV7-6 and TRBJ1-2; tentatively, D is TRBD1 (5 bases). Sequenced: Tregs sorted from PBMCs. This TCR came from a human donor with AIRE deficiency. Written as DNA, the CDR3 is TGTGCCAGCAGCTTAATCGGGGCCTATGGCTACACCTTC. Its translation is CASSLIGAYGYTF.